The 7 T cell receptor beta chains below come from one sample, sequenced in a study of blood T cell repertoires in COVID-19. TCRdb's table, derived via immunoSEQ multiplex PCR, lists solely in-frame clones and lacks some. The data show fewer than 150,000 clones, around 80% seen once. Sequencing input: peripheral blood. These receptors were obtained from an elderly woman in a cohort sampled during active or convalescent COVID-19.

As to this clone: Because it lacks the conserved phenylalanine or tryptophan at the end, this CDR3 is likely a read error. It is unclear where the CDR3 begins or ends on the DNA, so no DNA is shown, and the CDR3 is as TCRdb lists it. The chain joins TRBV18 to TRBJ1-2; the D call in the table, TRBD1, was not verified against the DNA. The CDR3 spans 13 amino acids, including both terminal residues. Germline lookup yields CDR1 KGHSH and CDR2 LQKENI. The CDR3 loop is CASSPPMGQGLSI.

This sequence joins TRBV7-2 and TRBJ1-5; D ambiguous. The germline V gene has CDR1 SGHTA and CDR2 FQGNSA. Trimming cost V 5 bases and J 0 bases, with 8 bases left between them. The CDR3 length is 14 residues. The CDR3 protein is CASSPDYSNQPQHF. The DNA for the CDR3 is TGTGCCAGCAGCCCAGACTATAGCAATCAGCCCCAGCATTTT.

This clone has a handful of counts. V and J are TRBV5-1 and TRBJ1-2; TRBD1 is a possible D gene (6 bases). Trimming removed 4 bases from V and 8 bases from J, with 18 bases in between. Germline lookup yields CDR1 SGHRS and CDR2 YFSETQ. The CDR3 loop spans 14 amino acids. The CDR3 here is CASSITGPGRGYTF. The DNA for the CDR3 is TGCGCCAGCAGCATAACAGGGCCGGGGCGAGGCTACACCTTC.

V is TRBV2 and J is TRBJ2-5; TRBD2 aligns across 7 bases. Germline V gene data show CDR1 as SNHLY and CDR2 as FYNNEI. CDR3 size: 12 residues. With V trimmed by 3 bases and J by 7 bases, 2 bases remained unmatched. Written as DNA, the CDR3 is TGTGCCAGCAGTGATCCGGGGGGGACCCAGTACTTC. Its translation: CASSDPGGTQYF.

J is TRBJ2-3 and V is TRBV6-6, with 8 bases that match TRBD1. This CDR3 is 15 amino acids long. In germline, CDR1 is MNHNY, CDR2 SVGAGI (reference sequence). V was clipped by 6 bases and J by 3 bases; unmatched bases: 8. The CDR3 DNA is TGTGCCAGCAGCCCCTACAGGGGGAGGACAGATACGCAGTATTTT. This sequence encodes CASSPYRGRTDTQYF.

The rearrangement uses TRBV9 and TRBJ2-2; 8 nucleotides align to TRBD1. The CDR3 has 17 residues. Germline V gene lookup returns CDR1 SGDLS and CDR2 YYNGEE. Unmatched junction bases numbered 6, after V lost 1 base and J lost 1 base. In nucleotides, the CDR3 is TGTGCCAGCAGCGTATTTATGGGACAGGAGAACACCGGGGAGCTGTTTTTT. Translating it yields CASSVFMGQENTGELFF. The whole variable domain, filled in from reference TRBV9 and TRBJ2-2, reads DSGVTQTPKHLITATGQRVTLRCSPRSGDLSVYWYQQSLDQGLQFLIQYYNGEERAKGNILERFSAQQFPDLHSELNLSSLELGDSALYFCASSVFMGQENTGELFFGEGSRLTVL.

This chain joins TRBV5-1 and TRBJ2-5; TRBD2 aligns across 10 bases. This CDR3 is built from 16 residues. CDR1 and CDR2 (germline): SGHRS, YFSETQ. Losses at the gene ends were 7 bases for V and 4 bases for J; bases not matched to a gene: 13. CDR3 DNA: TGCGCCAGCGGAGGGGGATCGGGACTAGCGTCAGAGACCCAGTACTTC. It translates to CASGGGSGLASETQYF. Variable domain in full (rest from reference TRBV5-1 and TRBJ2-5): KAGVTQTPRYLIKTRGQQVTLSCSPISGHRSVSWYQQTPGQGLQFLFEYFSETQRNKGNFPGRFSGRQFSNSRSEMNVSTLELGDSALYLCASGGGSGLASETQYFGPGTRLLVL.